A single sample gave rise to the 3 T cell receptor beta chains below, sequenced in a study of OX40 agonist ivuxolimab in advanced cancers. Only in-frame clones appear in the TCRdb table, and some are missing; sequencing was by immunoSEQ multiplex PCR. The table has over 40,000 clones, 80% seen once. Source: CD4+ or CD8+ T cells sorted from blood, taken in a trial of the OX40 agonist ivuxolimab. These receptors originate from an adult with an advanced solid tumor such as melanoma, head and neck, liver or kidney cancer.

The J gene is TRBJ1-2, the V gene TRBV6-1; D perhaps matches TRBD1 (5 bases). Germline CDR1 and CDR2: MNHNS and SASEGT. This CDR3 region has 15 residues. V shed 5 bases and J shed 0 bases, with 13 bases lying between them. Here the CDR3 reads CASSKGPLTNYGYTF. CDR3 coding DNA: TGTGCCAGCAGTAAGGGACCGTTAACTAACTATGGCTACACCTTC.

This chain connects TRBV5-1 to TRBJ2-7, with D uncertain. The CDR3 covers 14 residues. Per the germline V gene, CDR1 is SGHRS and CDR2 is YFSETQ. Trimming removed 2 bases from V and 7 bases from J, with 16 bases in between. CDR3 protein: CASSLFGSTTEQYF. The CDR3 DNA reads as TGCGCCAGCAGCTTATTTGGCAGTACTACGGAGCAGTACTTC.

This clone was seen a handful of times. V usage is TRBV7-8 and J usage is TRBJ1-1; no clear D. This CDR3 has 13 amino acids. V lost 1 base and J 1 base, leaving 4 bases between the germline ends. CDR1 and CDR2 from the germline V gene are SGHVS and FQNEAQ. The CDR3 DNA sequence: TGTGCCAGCAGCTTAGGTAAGAACACTGAAGCTTTCTTT. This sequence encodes CASSLGKNTEAFF.